One and the same sample provided the 10 T cell receptor beta chains below, sequenced in a study of T cells after yellow fever vaccination. TCRdb itself ran the 5' RACE reads through MiXCR, one entry per CDR3 protein. The table has 400,000 or so distinct CDR3 sequences, roughly 6.2% seen once. This sample comprised PBMCs, obtained 5 days after the yellow fever booster vaccination. The receptor source for this set is a man aged 30 to 39 who received the YFV17D yellow fever vaccine.

The chain employs TRBV28 and TRBJ1-4, with a tentative D call TRBD1 (5 bases). There are 15 residues in the CDR3. CDR1 is MDHEN and CDR2 is SYDVKM in the germline V gene. V lost 4 bases and J 0 bases, leaving 9 bases between the germline ends. CDR3 protein: CASSYGGTTNEKLFF. CDR3 bases: TGTGCCAGCAGTTATGGGGGAACAACTAATGAAAAACTGTTTTTT.

This clonotype was seen more than once but under ten times. The V gene is TRBV27, the J gene TRBJ2-3; D tentatively fits TRBD1 or TRBD2 (5 bases each). The CDR3 extends over 15 amino acids. Germline values: CDR1 MNHEY, CDR2 SMNVEV (reference sequence). V was shortened by 2 bases and J by 2 bases, with 11 bases between the two germline ends. Written as DNA, the CDR3 is TGTGCCAGCAGTTTAAGACAGCTAGCCACAGATACGCAGTATTTT. It translates to CASSLRQLATDTQYF.

The V and J genes are TRBV6-2 or TRBV6-3 and TRBJ2-2; D remains unclear. The CDR3 consists of 12 residues. V was shortened by 7 bases and J by 5 bases, with 8 bases between the two germline ends. Germline V lookup: CDR1 MNHEY, CDR2 SVGEGT. Written as DNA, the CDR3 is TGTGCCAGCAAGTTTGGTACCGGGGAGCTGTTTTTT. Protein: CASKFGTGELFF.

This clonotype came up many times. The chain links TRBV5-6 to TRBJ1-1, with a weak D call TRBD1 (5 bases). The V gene lost 0 bases and the J gene lost 8 bases, with 8 bases spanning the gap. In germline, CDR1 is SGHDT, CDR2 YYEEEE. The CDR3 runs to 12 residues. The CDR3 coding sequence is TGTGCCAGCAGCTTGGTACGGGGGGAAGCTTTCTTT. Protein product: CASSLVRGEAFF.

This clonotype was seen more than once but under ten times. The chain is built from TRBV7-2 and TRBJ2-3, with TRBD2 matching over 10 bases. This CDR3 has 17 residues. The germline V gene encodes CDR1 SGHTA and CDR2 FQGNSA. V was clipped by 4 bases and J by 4 bases; unmatched bases: 11. In DNA, the CDR3 is TGTGCCAGCAGCTCCCTAGAGACTAGCGGGTTATCAGATACGCAGTATTTT. This sequence encodes CASSSLETSGLSDTQYF.

This clonotype was counted only a few times. The chain employs TRBV15 and TRBJ2-5; TRBD2 might be the D (6 bases). This CDR3 is 15 amino acids long. The V gene lost 3 bases and the J gene lost 3 bases, with 14 bases spanning the gap. CDR1 LNHNV and CDR2 YYDKDF come from the germline V gene (reference sequence). Here the CDR3 DNA reads TGTGCCACCAGCAGGGCTTCGGGGAGGAAAGAGACCCAGTACTTC. Its translation: CATSRASGRKETQYF. The variable domain in full, with the rest retrieved from reference TRBV15 and TRBJ2-5, is DAMVIQNPRYQVTQFGKPVTLSCSQTLNHNVMYWYQQKSSQAPKLLFHYYDKDFNNEADTPDNFQSRRPNTSFCFLDIRSPGLGDTAMYLCATSRASGRKETQYFGPGTRLLVL.

This clonotype was picked up many times. CDR3 sequence reads: CASSLRGVTNSPLHF. The DNA for the CDR3 is TGTGCCAGCTCACTCAGGGGGGTTACGAATTCACCCCTCCACTTT. The rearrangement joins TRBV18 to TRBJ1-6, with 7 bases identical to TRBD1. Germline loops: CDR1 KGHSH, CDR2 LQKENI. This CDR3 has 15 amino acids. V was clipped by 4 bases and J by 7 bases; unmatched bases: 7. Together with reference TRBV18 and TRBJ1-6, the CDR3 gives the full variable domain: NAGVMQNPRHLVRRRGQEARLRCSPMKGHSHVYWYRQLPEEGLKFMVYLQKENIIDESGMPKERFSAEFPKEGPSILRIQQVVRGDSAAYFCASSLRGVTNSPLHFGNGTRLTVT.

This clonotype was picked up a small number of times. The chain is built from TRBV21-1 and TRBJ2-1; the table's TRBD2 call for D was not verified on the DNA. TRBV21-1 is reported as a pseudogene. The CDR3 is made up of 21 amino acids. Here the CDR3 DNA reads TGTGCCAGCAGCAAAGAGGAGGGGACTAGCGGACGTTACAGCTCCTACAATGAGCAGTTCTTC. This gives the protein CASSKEEGTSGRYSSYNEQFF.

This clonotype has a count of ten or more. The rearrangement joins TRBV5-5 to TRBJ2-1, with TRBD2 matching over 10 bases. From germline, CDR1 is SGHKS and CDR2 YYEKEE (reference sequence). The ends lost 2 bases at V and 5 bases at J; junction bases unmatched: 1. This CDR3 contains 14 residues. CDR3 region: CASSLGLADNEQFF. DNA of the CDR3: TGTGCCAGCAGCTTAGGACTAGCGGACAATGAGCAGTTCTTC.

The chain links TRBV5-6 to TRBJ2-1; D possibly corresponds to TRBD2 (6 bases). CDR3 length: 15 residues. V lost 2 bases, J lost 9 bases, and 18 bases lay in between. Germline loops: CDR1 SGHDT, CDR2 YYEEEE. The CDR3 protein is CASSFFKTGVGEQFF. The CDR3 DNA is TGTGCCAGCAGCTTTTTCAAGACGGGAGTGGGTGAGCAGTTCTTC. Drawing the rest from reference TRBV5-6 and TRBJ2-1, the complete variable domain is DAGVTQSPTHLIKTRGQQVTLRCSPKSGHDTVSWYQQALGQGPQFIFQYYEEEERQRGNFPDRFSGHQFPNYSSELNVNALLLGDSALYLCASSFFKTGVGEQFFGPGTRLTVL.